Listed below are T cell receptor beta chains from one sample, sequenced in a study of identical twins. TCRdb re-called the 5' RACE reads through MiXCR, storing one row per CDR3 protein. The sample holds some 690,000 distinct CDR3 sequences, approximately 22% seen once. These data are also associated with another study on T cells expressing NK-cell markers.

Sequencing was carried out using PBMCs. Receptors originate from a woman aged 18-29 years in good health. Each CDR3 is given with its conserved first and last residue. The D gene is left open where the match is weak. Rows may omit the clone size; those that give it use once, few, many or a size class.

abundance	d_gene	v_gene	j_gene	len	CDR3aa	CDR3nt
.	TRBD2	TRBV5-5	TRBJ2-7	15	CASSSGTRRPYEQYF	TGTGCCAGCAGCTCCGGGACTAGGAGGCCCTACGAGCAGTACTTC
few	TRBD2	TRBV10-3	TRBJ2-1	14	CAIRVAGGYNEQFF	TGTGCCATCAGGGTAGCGGGAGGCTACAATGAGCAGTTCTTC
few	TRBD1	TRBV29-1	TRBJ2-7	14	CSVSEPGGIYEQYF	TGCAGCGTGTCGGAGCCAGGGGGAATCTACGAGCAGTACTTC
.	.	TRBV5-1	TRBJ2-1	14	CASSLGGDSNEQFF	TGCGCCAGCAGCTTGGGCGGGGACTCCAACGAGCAGTTCTTC
few	.	TRBV12-3/TRBV12-4	TRBJ1-4	13	CASSIDVNEKLFF	TGTGCCAGCAGTATAGATGTGAATGAAAAACTGTTTTTT
few	.	TRBV11-2	TRBJ2-5	12	CASSFWGETQYF	TGTGCCAGCAGCTTCTGGGGGGAGACCCAGTACTTC
few	.	TRBV5-1	TRBJ2-1	16	CASSLRQFSSYNEQFF	TGCGCCAGCAGCTTGCGACAGTTCAGCTCCTACAATGAGCAGTTCTTC
few	.	TRBV5-1	TRBJ1-1	16	CASSLDAGAVNTEAFF	TGCGCCAGCAGCTTGGACGCAGGGGCCGTGAACACTGAAGCTTTCTTT
few	.	TRBV15	TRBJ2-3	18	CATSTSGGAKFPADTQYF	TGTGCCACCAGCACCTCCGGAGGGGCCAAGTTCCCCGCTGATACGCAGTATTTT
many	TRBD2	TRBV12-3/TRBV12-4	TRBJ2-5	13	CASSFREGETQYF	TGTGCCAGCAGTTTCCGGGAGGGGGAGACCCAGTACTTC
few	TRBD1	TRBV20-1	TRBJ2-7	13	CSAGGGSGYEQYF	TGCAGTGCAGGGGGCGGGTCAGGCTACGAGCAGTACTTC
few	TRBD1	TRBV12-3/TRBV12-4	TRBJ1-1	16	CASSLESGGVGTEAFF	TGTGCCAGCAGTTTAGAGTCAGGGGGGGTTGGCACTGAAGCTTTCTTT
many	TRBD1	TRBV27	TRBJ2-3	13	CASRLTGAGTQYF	TGTGCCAGCAGACTAACAGGGGCAGGGACGCAGTATTTT
.	TRBD1	TRBV19	TRBJ2-7	14	CASSIPGTGIEQYF	TGTGCCAGTAGTATCCCCGGGACAGGGATCGAGCAGTACTTC
many	.	TRBV25-1	TRBJ2-1	14	CASSQGGFGNEQFF	TGTGCCAGCAGCCAAGGAGGCTTCGGCAATGAGCAGTTCTTC
.	.	TRBV7-3	TRBJ2-1	14	CASSFQPSYNEQFF	TGTGCCAGCAGCTTTCAGCCATCCTACAATGAGCAGTTCTTC
.	TRBD2	TRBV7-3	TRBJ2-5	15	CASSLHDRTRETQYF	TGTGCCAGCAGCTTACACGATAGGACTAGAGAGACCCAGTACTTC
many	.	TRBV4-1	TRBJ1-1	14	CASSQDQGDTEAFF	TGCGCCAGCAGCCAAGACCAGGGAGATACTGAAGCTTTCTTT
.	.	TRBV5-1	TRBJ1-2	14	CASRPGQGQYGYTF	TGCGCCAGCAGGCCGGGACAAGGACAGTATGGCTACACCTTC
few	.	TRBV29-1	TRBJ2-5	12	CSVVEGSETQYF	TGCAGCGTTGTAGAGGGTAGCGAGACCCAGTACTTC
.	.	TRBV5-1	TRBJ2-7	16	CASSLDGVAALYEQYF	TGCGCCAGCAGCTTGGACGGTGTGGCGGCCCTCTACGAGCAGTACTTC
few	.	TRBV4-2	TRBJ2-6	17	CASSQSTGLSGANVLTF	TGTGCCAGCAGCCAAAGTACAGGGCTCTCTGGGGCCAACGTCCTGACTTTC
many	.	TRBV6-2/TRBV6-3	TRBJ1-1	12	CASSSKRGEAFF	TGTGCCAGCAGTTCTAAGAGGGGTGAAGCTTTCTTT
many	.	TRBV11-2	TRBJ2-1	13	CASAIRGINEQFF	TGTGCCAGCGCAATCAGGGGAATTAATGAGCAGTTCTTC
.	.	TRBV9	TRBJ2-3	14	CASSTRTARDTQYF	TGTGCCAGCAGCACCCGGACGGCTAGAGATACGCAGTATTTT
.	.	TRBV14	TRBJ2-7	17	CASSQIKNPKVGYEQYF	TGTGCCAGCAGCCAAATTAAGAACCCCAAGGTTGGGTACGAGCAGTACTTC
few	.	TRBV7-2	TRBJ2-2	14	CASSTGLGAGELFF	TGTGCCAGCAGCACAGGGTTAGGGGCCGGGGAGCTGTTTTTT
.	TRBD2	TRBV7-8	TRBJ2-1	20	CASSTGTSGGPVPLYNEQFF	TGTGCCAGCAGCACAGGGACTAGCGGGGGGCCCGTCCCCCTTTACAATGAGCAGTTCTTC
few	TRBD2	TRBV6-5	TRBJ2-7	16	CASSYSTSHGGYEQYF	TGTGCCAGCAGTTACTCGACGTCCCACGGGGGGTACGAGCAGTACTTC
few	.	TRBV20-1	TRBJ1-5	15	CSARTFRGSNQPQHF	TGCAGTGCCAGGACATTCCGAGGGAGCAATCAGCCCCAGCATTTT
many	TRBD2	TRBV5-1	TRBJ2-7	15	CASSLASREVWGQYF	TGCGCCAGCAGCTTGGCCAGTCGGGAGGTCTGGGGGCAGTACTTC
.	.	TRBV3-1	TRBJ2-1	15	CASSPLPIGYNEQFF	TGTGCCAGCAGCCCCCTCCCCATCGGTTACAATGAGCAGTTCTTC
few	.	TRBV20-1	TRBJ1-1	11	CSASTGPRAFF	TGCAGTGCCAGTACCGGGCCCCGGGCTTTCTTT
.	.	TRBV12-3/TRBV12-4	TRBJ1-2	11	CATWTEGGYTF	TGTGCCACCTGGACCGAAGGTGGCTACACCTTC
few	TRBD2	TRBV9	TRBJ2-5	15	CASSRPVGGEETQYF	TGTGCCAGCAGCAGACCAGTTGGGGGGGAAGAGACCCAGTACTTC